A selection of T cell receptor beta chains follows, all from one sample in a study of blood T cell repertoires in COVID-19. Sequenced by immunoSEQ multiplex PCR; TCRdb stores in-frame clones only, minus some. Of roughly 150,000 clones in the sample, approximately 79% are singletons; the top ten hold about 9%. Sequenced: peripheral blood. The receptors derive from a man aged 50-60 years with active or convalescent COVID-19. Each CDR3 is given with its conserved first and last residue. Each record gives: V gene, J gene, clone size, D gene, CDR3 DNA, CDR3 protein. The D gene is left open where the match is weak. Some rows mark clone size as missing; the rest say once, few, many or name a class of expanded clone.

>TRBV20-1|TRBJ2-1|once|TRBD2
TGCAGTGCTAGAGTTTCGCGGGAGGAGTTCTTC
CSARVSREEFF
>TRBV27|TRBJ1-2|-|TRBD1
TGTGCCAGCAGTCCCATACCAGGGACAGGGTTACCCTATGGCTACACCTTC
CASSPIPGTGLPYGYTF
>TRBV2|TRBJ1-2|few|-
TGTGCCAAATTAAGGGAGGCGGCCTATGGCTACACCTTC
CAKLREAAYGYTF
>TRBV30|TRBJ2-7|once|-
TGTGCCTGGAGAAAGACAGATGGCGAGCAGTACTTC
CAWRKTDGEQYF
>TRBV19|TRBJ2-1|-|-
TGTGCCAGTAGTATCAGGGGACGGGGTGAGCAGTTCTTC
CASSIRGRGEQFF
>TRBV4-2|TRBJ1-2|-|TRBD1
TGTGCCAGCAGCCAGGCAGGACAGGCGGGCTACACCTTC
CASSQAGQAGYTF
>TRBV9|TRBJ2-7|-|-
TGTGCCAGCAGCGCCCCGCCTAGCTACGAGCAGTACTTC
CASSAPPSYEQYF
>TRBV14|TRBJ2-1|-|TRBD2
TGTGCCAGCAGCCATGGGACTAGCGGGAGGTACTACAATGAGCAGTTCTTC
CASSHGTSGRYYNEQFF
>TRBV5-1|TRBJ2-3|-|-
TGCGCCAGCAGCTTAGAGGGTGGGAGCACAGATACGCAGTATTTT
CASSLEGGSTDTQYF
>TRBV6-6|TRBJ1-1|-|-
TGTGCCAGCAGTCCCCCTAGCACTGAAGCTTTCTTT
CASSPPSTEAFF
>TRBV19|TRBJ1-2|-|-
TGTGCCAGTAGCGCCCCGAGCTTCGAGGTCGGCTACACCTTC
CASSAPSFEVGYTF
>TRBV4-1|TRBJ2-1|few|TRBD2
TGCGCCAGCAGCCAAAGACTAGCGGGAGGCCATATCAATGAGCAGTTCTTC
CASSQRLAGGHINEQFF
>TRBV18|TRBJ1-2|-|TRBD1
TGTGCCAGCTCCCAAGACAGGGCATTAGCTAACTATGGCTACACCTTC
CASSQDRALANYGYTF
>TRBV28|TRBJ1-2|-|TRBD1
TGTGCCAGCAGCTCCGGGACAGGGGCCATTAGGTATGGCTACACCTTC
CASSSGTGAIRYGYTF
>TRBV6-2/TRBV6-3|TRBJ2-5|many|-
TGTGCCAGCAGTGCGGGTATTGAGACCCAGTACTTC
CASSAGIETQYF
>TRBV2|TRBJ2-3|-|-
TGTGCCTCAAGGGGGGGTATGGGCACAGATACGCAGTATTTT
CASRGGMGTDTQYF
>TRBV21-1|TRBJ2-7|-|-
TGTGCCAGCAGCAAAGCGCTTTGGCAGGGGGCCTACGAGCAGTACTTC
CASSKALWQGAYEQYF
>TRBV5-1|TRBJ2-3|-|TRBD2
TGCGCCAGCAGCTTGAGCGGGAGGATTGTAGATACGCAGTATTTT
CASSLSGRIVDTQYF
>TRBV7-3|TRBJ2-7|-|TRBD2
TGTGCCAGCAGCCTAGCGGGAGGGAGCTCCTACGAGCAGTACTTC
CASSLAGGSSYEQYF
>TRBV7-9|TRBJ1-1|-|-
TGTGCCAGCAGCCTGGGGGACAAACAGAACACTGAAGCTTTCTTT
CASSLGDKQNTEAFF
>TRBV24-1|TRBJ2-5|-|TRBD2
TGTGCCACCAGTGCAGCGGGAGGAGGAGAGACCCAGTACTTC
CATSAAGGGETQYF
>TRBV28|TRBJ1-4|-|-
TGTGCCAGCAATCGGGGCAGGGGAAATGAAAAACTGTTTTTT
CASNRGRGNEKLFF